These T cell receptor beta chains were read from a single sample in a study of blood T cell repertoires in COVID-19. Profiled with immunoSEQ multiplex PCR; TCRdb holds only in-frame clones, not every one. Seen here are approximately 28,000 clones, roughly 90% observed once, and the top ten hold 2.5% to 3%. The sequencing sample was made of peripheral blood. All receptors come from a human donor in a cohort sampled during active COVID-19. Both conserved end residues are part of each CDR3. The order of the fields is V gene, clone size, J gene, D gene, CDR3 protein, CDR3 DNA. D genes are given only for firm matches. The listing skips clone size in some rows; elsewhere it reads once, few, many or a size class.

TRBV28,-,TRBJ1-1,-,CASSFSEAFF,TGTGCCAGCAGTTTCTCTGAAGCTTTCTTT
TRBV11-2,medium-sized,TRBJ1-6,TRBD1,CASSTRTGGSSYNSPLHF,TGTGCCAGCAGCACCCGGACAGGGGGCAGCTCCTATAATTCACCCCTCCACTTT
TRBV5-6,-,TRBJ1-6,TRBD1,CASSLPRTGNNSPLHF,TGTGCCAGCAGCTTACCCCGGACAGGGAATAATTCACCCCTCCACTTT
TRBV15,-,TRBJ1-3,-,CATSRDRAAGNTIYF,TGTGCCACCAGCAGAGACAGGGCGGCTGGAAACACCATATATTTT
TRBV12-5,-,TRBJ2-1,-,CASGFQPGTGEFYNEQFF,TGTGCTAGTGGTTTCCAGCCCGGGACGGGGGAATTCTACAATGAGCAGTTCTTC
TRBV15,-,TRBJ2-5,-,CATSRDGQRQETQYF,TGTGCCACCAGCAGAGATGGTCAGCGACAAGAGACCCAGTACTTC
TRBV28,-,TRBJ1-6,TRBD1,CASRNSGTGVRSPLHF,TGTGCCAGCAGAAATTCCGGGACAGGGGTAAGGTCACCCCTCCACTTT
TRBV5-1,-,TRBJ2-3,TRBD2,CASSRGLAGAGTDTQYF,TGCGCCAGCAGCAGGGGACTAGCGGGGGCGGGCACAGATACGCAGTATTTT
TRBV25-1,-,TRBJ2-5,-,CASSEIERGETQYF,TGTGCCAGCAGTGAGATCGAAAGGGGAGAGACCCAGTACTTC
TRBV15,-,TRBJ2-1,-,CATSKLVGGEQFF,TGTGCCACCAGCAAACTTGTAGGGGGTGAGCAGTTCTTC
TRBV5-4,-,TRBJ2-1,TRBD1,CASSFPLPGQGILF,TGTGCCAGCAGCTTCCCTCTTCCGGGACAGGGGATTCTCTTC
TRBV5-3,-,TRBJ1-1,TRBD1,CARSMGTGWNTEAFF,TGTGCCAGAAGCATGGGGACAGGCTGGAACACTGAAGCTTTCTTT
TRBV2,-,TRBJ1-5,TRBD1,CASNDRGQPQHF,TGTGCCAGCAACGACAGGGGGCAGCCCCAGCATTTT
TRBV6-6,-,TRBJ1-1,-,CASTTRGGNTEAFF,TGTGCCAGCACCACCCGCGGGGGGAACACTGAAGCTTTCTTT
TRBV7-8,-,TRBJ1-5,TRBD1,CASSEGQGGQPQHF,TGTGCCAGCAGCGAGGGACAGGGGGGGCAGCCCCAGCATTTT
TRBV6-5,-,TRBJ1-2,TRBD1,CASRLDRGPAYGYTF,TGTGCCAGCAGACTAGACAGGGGGCCGGCCTATGGCTACACCTTC
TRBV2,-,TRBJ1-2,-,CVSGEGNYGYTF,TGTGTCTCAGGGGAGGGGAACTATGGCTACACCTTC
TRBV11-2,once,TRBJ2-2,-,CASSFPGSTGELFF,TGTGCCAGCAGCTTCCCGGGTAGTACCGGGGAGCTGTTTTTT
TRBV10-3,-,TRBJ2-1,TRBD2,CATGTSGGYNEQFF,TGTGCCACCGGAACTAGCGGGGGTTACAATGAGCAGTTCTTC
TRBV25-1,-,TRBJ2-7,-,CASSEGGYEQYF,TGTGCCAGCAGTGAGGGCGGGTACGAGCAGTACTTC
TRBV5-1,-,TRBJ1-4,-,CASSLQAPNEKLFF,TGCGCCAGCAGCTTACAGGCACCTAATGAAAAACTGTTTTTT
TRBV6-1,-,TRBJ1-2,TRBD1,CASSEAGTENHGYTF,TGTGCCAGCAGTGAAGCCGGGACAGAGAATCATGGCTACACCTTC
TRBV2,-,TRBJ1-5,-,CASSEGVVNSNQPQHF,TGTGCCAGCTCTGAGGGGGTAGTGAATAGCAATCAGCCCCAGCATTTT
TRBV28,-,TRBJ2-2,-,CAITSGFPKTGELFF,TGTGCCATCACATCGGGGTTCCCCAAAACCGGGGAGCTGTTTTTT
TRBV9,-,TRBJ1-6,-,CASSVGNSPLHF,TGTGCCAGCAGCGTGGGCAATTCACCCCTCCACTTT
TRBV6-1,-,TRBJ1-2,-,CASSEAAGGYGYTF,TGTGCCAGCAGTGAAGCGGCCGGGGGCTATGGCTACACCTTC
TRBV5-4,-,TRBJ2-1,-,CASSLWVATYNEQFF,TGTGCCAGCAGCTTGTGGGTAGCCACATACAATGAGCAGTTCTTC
TRBV29-1,-,TRBJ2-5,TRBD2,CSVEPRGATLETQYF,TGCAGCGTTGAGCCGCGGGGGGCCACATTGGAGACCCAGTACTTC
TRBV5-6,-,TRBJ1-4,TRBD1,CASSSDRGANEKLFF,TGTGCCAGCAGCTCGGACAGGGGAGCTAATGAAAAACTGTTTTTT
TRBV19,-,TRBJ2-3,TRBD2,CASSIPPSGGLTDTQYF,TGTGCCAGTAGTATACCCCCTAGCGGGGGGCTCACAGATACGCAGTATTTT
TRBV4-1,-,TRBJ2-1,-,CASSQDRGHEQFF,TGCGCCAGCAGCCAAGATAGGGGCCATGAGCAGTTCTTC
TRBV6-5,few,TRBJ1-2,TRBD1,CASSPTGIGYTF,TGTGCCAGCAGCCCGACAGGGATCGGCTACACCTTC
TRBV2,-,TRBJ2-3,TRBD2,CASSEAAGGGTQYF,TGTGCCAGCAGTGAAGCGGCGGGGGGTGGTACGCAGTATTTT
TRBV28,-,TRBJ1-5,TRBD1,CASSRTGNSNQPQHF,TGTGCCAGCAGCCGGACAGGGAATAGCAATCAGCCCCAGCATTTT
TRBV4-2,-,TRBJ1-3,-,CASSQERGYSGNTIYF,TGTGCCAGCAGCCAAGAGAGGGGGTACTCTGGAAACACCATATATTTT
TRBV7-6,medium-sized,TRBJ2-5,-,CASSYPREAQYF,TGTGCCAGCAGCTATCCAAGAGAGGCCCAGTACTTC
TRBV7-3,-,TRBJ1-3,-,CASSLSGGPGTIYF,TGTGCCAGCAGCTTAAGTGGAGGGCCTGGCACCATATATTTT
TRBV5-6,-,TRBJ1-2,TRBD1,CASSTIRDRGGDGYTF,TGTGCCAGCAGCACAATCCGGGACAGGGGGGGAGATGGCTACACCTTC
TRBV28,once,TRBJ2-1,TRBD2,CASSPSRGSSYNEQFF,TGTGCCAGCAGCCCATCGCGGGGGAGCTCCTACAATGAGCAGTTCTTC
TRBV7-2,-,TRBJ2-1,-,CASSLVGGSGGEQFF,TGTGCCAGCAGCTTAGTTGGAGGCTCAGGCGGTGAGCAGTTCTTC
TRBV3-1/TRBV3-2,once,TRBJ1-2,TRBD1,CASSPRQGSHGYTF,TGTGCCAGCAGCCCCAGACAGGGCAGTCATGGCTACACCTTC
TRBV18,-,TRBJ2-4,TRBD2,CASSPATGGGAGIQYF,TGTGCCAGCTCACCCGCGACTGGCGGGGGGGCCGGCATTCAGTACTTC
TRBV3-1/TRBV3-2,-,TRBJ2-3,-,CASSQDRDWKDTQYF,TGTGCCAGCAGCCAAGATCGGGACTGGAAGGATACGCAGTATTTT
TRBV10-1,-,TRBJ2-1,TRBD2,CASSESGSPSYNEQFF,TGCGCCAGCAGTGAGAGCGGGAGCCCTTCCTACAATGAGCAGTTCTTC
TRBV3-1/TRBV3-2,-,TRBJ1-6,-,CASSRGLYGSSYNSPLHF,TGTGCCAGCAGCCGGGGGCTGTATGGAAGCTCCTATAATTCACCCCTCCACTTT
TRBV24-1,-,TRBJ2-1,TRBD2,CATSDSPGGASYNEQFF,TGTGCCACCAGTGATTCTCCCGGGGGGGCCTCCTACAATGAGCAGTTCTTC
TRBV28,-,TRBJ1-3,-,CASSRELGSGNTIYF,TGTGCCAGCAGTCGGGAGTTGGGGTCTGGAAACACCATATATTTT
TRBV12-3/TRBV12-4,-,TRBJ2-7,-,CASSLPLYEQYF,TGTGCCAGCTCTCTTCCTCTCTACGAGCAGTACTTC
TRBV10-2,once,TRBJ1-1,-,CASSAFLNTEAFF,TGCGCCAGCAGTGCCTTCTTGAACACTGAAGCTTTCTTT
TRBV2,once,TRBJ1-6,TRBD1,CASSLGTGRESPLHF,TGTGCCAGCAGTCTCGGGACAGGGAGGGAGTCACCCCTCCACTTT
TRBV6-6,-,TRBJ2-5,-,CASSYYSEETQYF,TGTGCCAGCAGTTACTACTCCGAAGAGACCCAGTACTTC